This record covers a single T cell receptor (beta chain). Its antigen remains unidentified. Trimming stripped 1 base from V and 3 bases from J, with 11 bases between. CDR3 length equals 14 residues. Germline CDR1 is SGHKS and CDR2 is YYEKEE (reference sequence). The data are from a study of T cell repertoires in cytomegalovirus infection. Whole-study context: In public TCR beta signatures, there were indications of both CMV infection and matching HLA type. Points from the study as a whole: The study identified carriers of CMV plus the relevant HLA from cumulative public TCR beta family frequency. Dominating the ex vivo response were HLA-C-restricted CMV-specific TCR beta clonotypes.

One entry per CDR3 protein results from TCRdb running MiXCR on the reads. The sample lists about 770,000 distinct CDR3 sequences, almost 30% occurring once. The V and J genes are TRBV5-5 and TRBJ2-7, with D possibly being TRBD1 or TRBD2 (5 bases each). The sample in question was cultured CD8+ T cells from PBMCs, obtained from culture after CMV antigen stimulation. This clonotype was obtained from a human donor in good health (CMV status not recorded). Some clones in this sample may be carry-over from other donors' samples. The chain's CDR3 is CASSLRDGRYEQYF. The CDR3 DNA is TGTGCCAGCAGCTTGAGGGACGGCCGCTACGAGCAGTACTTC.